A selection of T cell receptor beta chains follows, all from one sample in a study of blood T cells in healthy people across ages. Each CDR3 protein is one row after TCRdb ran MiXCR on the 5' RACE reads. Of approximately 320,000 distinct CDR3 sequences in the sample, 25% to 30% were seen once. The sequencing input was blood. These receptors originate from a woman aged 65 to 85 in good health. CDR3s include the opening cysteine and the closing phenylalanine or tryptophan. D genes are given only for firm matches. Some rows have no size entry. The others give once, few or many, or a class for an expanded clone.

v_call: TRBV29-1; j_call: TRBJ2-5; clone_size: few; d_call: .; cdr3_nt: TGCAGCTGTACTGGGGGCGGAGAGACCCAGTACTTC; cdr3_aa: CSCTGGGETQYF
v_call: TRBV27; j_call: TRBJ2-5; clone_size: once; d_call: TRBD2; cdr3_nt: TGTGCCAGCAAGACTAGCGGGAGGGTAGGCTACAATGAGCAGCTCTTC; cdr3_aa: CASKTSGRVGYNEQLF
v_call: TRBV18; j_call: TRBJ2-7; clone_size: few; d_call: TRBD1; cdr3_nt: TGTGCCAGCTCAACGACCGGGACAGGGGGGTACGAGCAGTACTTC; cdr3_aa: CASSTTGTGGYEQYF
v_call: TRBV6-1; j_call: TRBJ2-6; clone_size: .; d_call: .; cdr3_nt: TGTGCCAGCAGTGAAGTTCCAGGGGGGTCTGGGGCCAACGTCCTGACTTTC; cdr3_aa: CASSEVPGGSGANVLTF
v_call: TRBV28; j_call: TRBJ2-5; clone_size: few; d_call: .; cdr3_nt: TGTGCCAGCAGTTTATTGGCCAAAGGACAAGAGACCCAGTACTTC; cdr3_aa: CASSLLAKGQETQYF
v_call: TRBV28; j_call: TRBJ2-2; clone_size: .; d_call: .; cdr3_nt: TGTGCCAGCAGTTTTTCTTCTTACAGGGCCGGGGAGCTGTTTTTT; cdr3_aa: CASSFSSYRAGELFF
v_call: TRBV5-5; j_call: TRBJ1-4; clone_size: few; d_call: TRBD1; cdr3_nt: TGTGCCAGCAACCCGGGGACAGGGGGCGGAAAACTGTTTTTT; cdr3_aa: CASNPGTGGGKLFF
v_call: TRBV2; j_call: TRBJ2-3; clone_size: .; d_call: .; cdr3_nt: TGTGCCAGCAGTAGGACAGACAGAGATACGCAGTATTTT; cdr3_aa: CASSRTDRDTQYF
v_call: TRBV6-4; j_call: TRBJ2-1; clone_size: few; d_call: .; cdr3_nt: TGTGCCAGCAGTGGGGAACGAGGGAATGAGCAGTTCTTC; cdr3_aa: CASSGERGNEQFF
v_call: TRBV28; j_call: TRBJ2-5; clone_size: .; d_call: TRBD2; cdr3_nt: TGTGCCAGCAGTTCAGTCGTAGCGGGAGGCCCCCCACAAGAGACCCAGTACTTC; cdr3_aa: CASSSVVAGGPPQETQYF
v_call: TRBV3-1; j_call: TRBJ1-4; clone_size: .; d_call: .; cdr3_nt: TGTGCCAGCAGCCAAATGGGTGAAAAACTGTTTTTT; cdr3_aa: CASSQMGEKLFF
v_call: TRBV6-2/TRBV6-3; j_call: TRBJ2-1; clone_size: .; d_call: .; cdr3_nt: TGTGCCAGCAGTCCCACCGGGTTAACTCAGTTCTTC; cdr3_aa: CASSPTGLTQFF
v_call: TRBV4-2; j_call: TRBJ2-5; clone_size: few; d_call: TRBD1; cdr3_nt: TGTGCCAGCAGCCCAACAGGACAGGGGGCTGGAGAGACCCAGTACTTC; cdr3_aa: CASSPTGQGAGETQYF
v_call: TRBV6-1; j_call: TRBJ2-4; clone_size: few; d_call: .; cdr3_nt: TGTGCCAGCAGTGGAGTAGCCAAAAACATTCAGTACTTC; cdr3_aa: CASSGVAKNIQYF
v_call: TRBV3-1; j_call: TRBJ2-5; clone_size: few; d_call: .; cdr3_nt: TGTGCCACGTCAGGGGACCAAGAGACCCAGTACTTC; cdr3_aa: CATSGDQETQYF
v_call: TRBV7-2; j_call: TRBJ2-3; clone_size: .; d_call: .; cdr3_nt: TGTGCCAGCGCCACCAAGGTTTCAGATACGCAGTATTTT; cdr3_aa: CASATKVSDTQYF
v_call: TRBV4-1; j_call: TRBJ1-2; clone_size: .; d_call: .; cdr3_nt: TGCGCCAGCAGCCAAGGCGGAGCGAACCACTATGGCTACACCTTC; cdr3_aa: CASSQGGANHYGYTF
v_call: TRBV25-1; j_call: TRBJ1-2; clone_size: few; d_call: TRBD1; cdr3_nt: TGTGCCAGCAGCCACAGGGGCGATGGCTACACCTTC; cdr3_aa: CASSHRGDGYTF
v_call: TRBV7-2; j_call: TRBJ2-1; clone_size: few; d_call: .; cdr3_nt: TGTGCCAGCAGCTTTTCTCGGGATGAGCAGTTCTTC; cdr3_aa: CASSFSRDEQFF
v_call: TRBV4-2; j_call: TRBJ2-3; clone_size: .; d_call: TRBD2; cdr3_nt: TGTGCCAGCAGCCAAGATCCGGCGGGGGACACAGATACGCAGTATTTT; cdr3_aa: CASSQDPAGDTDTQYF
v_call: TRBV5-1; j_call: TRBJ2-1; clone_size: .; d_call: .; cdr3_nt: TGCGCCAGCAGCTTGGATGGCACTGAGCAGTTCTTC; cdr3_aa: CASSLDGTEQFF
v_call: TRBV15; j_call: TRBJ1-2; clone_size: few; d_call: .; cdr3_nt: TGTGCCACCAGCACCCCCGGAGGGGAGGGCGGCTACACCTTC; cdr3_aa: CATSTPGGEGGYTF
v_call: TRBV6-5; j_call: TRBJ2-7; clone_size: .; d_call: .; cdr3_nt: TGTGCCAGCAGTTACGGCGAGGGCGCGCAGTACTTC; cdr3_aa: CASSYGEGAQYF
v_call: TRBV20-1; j_call: TRBJ2-5; clone_size: few; d_call: .; cdr3_nt: TGCAGTGCTAGAGATTTGAGCGGGACGGGGGCGACCCAGTACTTC; cdr3_aa: CSARDLSGTGATQYF
v_call: TRBV11-2; j_call: TRBJ2-2; clone_size: few; d_call: .; cdr3_nt: TGTGCCAGCAGCTTAAGTCCCCCCGGGGAGCTGTTTTTT; cdr3_aa: CASSLSPPGELFF
v_call: TRBV4-1; j_call: TRBJ2-1; clone_size: .; d_call: TRBD2; cdr3_nt: TGCGCCAGCAGCCAAGCCGGAGCGGGAGGGACCTACAATGAGCAGTTCTTC; cdr3_aa: CASSQAGAGGTYNEQFF
v_call: TRBV2; j_call: TRBJ2-5; clone_size: .; d_call: .; cdr3_nt: TGTGCCAGCAGTCCCAGGGACGAGGACCAGTACTTC; cdr3_aa: CASSPRDEDQYF
v_call: TRBV10-3; j_call: TRBJ2-3; clone_size: few; d_call: .; cdr3_nt: TGTGCCATCAGTGTGGGTAGTTGGGGCACAGATACGCAGTATTTT; cdr3_aa: CAISVGSWGTDTQYF
v_call: TRBV6-2/TRBV6-3; j_call: TRBJ2-1; clone_size: .; d_call: .; cdr3_nt: TGTGCCAGCAGTTACTTGAGCGGCAGCAACAATGAGCAGTTCTTC; cdr3_aa: CASSYLSGSNNEQFF
v_call: TRBV29-1; j_call: TRBJ2-1; clone_size: many; d_call: TRBD2; cdr3_nt: TGCAGCGTTGAAGTGGGGGAGGGTGGCTATGAGCAGTTCTTC; cdr3_aa: CSVEVGEGGYEQFF
v_call: TRBV29-1; j_call: TRBJ1-2; clone_size: .; d_call: TRBD1; cdr3_nt: TGCAGCATACGACAGGGGACTAACTATGGCTACACCTTC; cdr3_aa: CSIRQGTNYGYTF
v_call: TRBV5-1; j_call: TRBJ1-1; clone_size: .; d_call: .; cdr3_nt: TGCGCCAGCAGCTCCCGCACTGAAGCTTTCTTT; cdr3_aa: CASSSRTEAFF
v_call: TRBV20-1; j_call: TRBJ2-7; clone_size: .; d_call: TRBD2; cdr3_nt: TGCAGTGCGGGACTAGCGGGGTTGGTTACCGAGCAGTACTTC; cdr3_aa: CSAGLAGLVTEQYF